Following are 13 T cell receptor beta chains from one sample sequenced in a study of blood T cell repertoires in COVID-19. Libraries were prepared by immunoSEQ multiplex PCR; TCRdb keeps only in-frame clonotypes and omits some of them. The sample consists of 200,000 to 250,000 clones, 70% to 85% of them appearing once. The sample comprised PBMCs or T cells enriched from blood (not recorded which). The receptors were sampled from an older woman who had recovered from COVID-19.

The chain carries TRBV7-2 and TRBJ2-2; 9 bases fit TRBD1. CDR3 length: 17 amino acids. Trimming cost V 3 bases and J 2 bases; bases outside gene matches: 7. The germline gives CDR1 SGHTA, CDR2 FQGNSA. The CDR3 DNA follows: TGTGCCAGCAGCTTCCGCCGGGACAGGGTAAACACCGGGGAGCTGTTTTTT. Translated: CASSFRRDRVNTGELFF.

The chain couples TRBV5-1 to TRBJ2-7; 7 nucleotides agree with TRBD1. The CDR3 consists of 15 residues. The J segment lost 2 bases and the V segment lost 3 bases, leaving 8 bases of the junction unmatched. The germline gives CDR1 SGHRS, CDR2 YFSETQ. CDR3 nucleotide sequence: TGCGCCAGCAGCTCAACCGGGACAGTACCCTACGAGCAGTACTTC. This sequence encodes CASSSTGTVPYEQYF.

The genes are TRBV6-1 and TRBJ2-1; possible D gene TRBD1, 6 bases. Deletions cut 2 bases from V and 7 bases from J, with 18 bases between. There are 16 residues in the CDR3. Germline lookup yields CDR1 MNHNS and CDR2 SASEGT. This chain's CDR3 is CASSENTGVGGNEQFF. CDR3 DNA: TGTGCCAGCAGTGAAAACACCGGGGTAGGGGGTAATGAGCAGTTCTTC.

In this sample, this clone turned up a few times. The chain combines TRBV11-3 with TRBJ2-7; tentative D call: TRBD1 (6 bases). V lost 5 bases and J lost 6, with 17 bases in between. This CDR3 is 14 amino acids long. CDR1 is SGHNT, CDR2 YENEEA, per germline. CDR3 bases: TGTGCCAGCAGCCGAAACGACAGGATAGGCGAGCAGTACTTC. Amino acids: CASSRNDRIGEQYF.

V usage is TRBV6-5 and J usage is TRBJ2-5; tentative D call: TRBD2 (5 bases). Trimming stripped 6 bases from V and 3 bases from J, with 11 bases between. Germline V gives CDR1 MNHEY, CDR2 SVGAGI. The CDR3 contains 13 residues. DNA for the CDR3: TGTGCCAGCAGCATCCGGCGGGAAGAGACCCAGTACTTC. It yields the protein CASSIRREETQYF.

The chain couples TRBV5-4 to TRBJ1-2; 9 nucleotides line up with TRBD1. From germline, CDR1 is SGHNT and CDR2 YYREEE (reference sequence). The CDR3 spans 14 residues. J lost 7 bases, V lost 5 bases, and 9 bases had no gene match. CDR3 amino acids: CASSIQGAPAGYTF. For the CDR3, the DNA is TGTGCCAGCAGTATACAGGGGGCACCGGCTGGCTACACCTTC. The full variable domain, in which reference TRBV5-4 and TRBJ1-2 provide the parts outside the CDR3, is ETGVTQSPTHLIKTRGQQVTLRCSSQSGHNTVSWYQQALGQGPQFIFQYYREEENGRGNFPPRFSGLQFPNYSSELNVNALELDDSALYLCASSIQGAPAGYTFGSGTRLTVV.

V is TRBV2 and J is TRBJ1-6; the match to TRBD1 covers 9 bases. This CDR3 is 14 amino acids long. The trim removed 7 bases at V and 8 bases at J, leaving 6 bases unmatched. Germline-derived CDR1 and CDR2 are SNHLY and FYNNEI. CDR3 loop: CASNLQGADSPLHF. The CDR3 DNA reads as TGTGCCAGCAACCTACAGGGGGCCGATTCACCCCTCCACTTT.

This chain uses TRBV29-1 with TRBJ1-2, with TRBD1 as a possible D gene (6 bases). The CDR3 contains 15 residues. The germline gives CDR1 SQVTM, CDR2 ANQGSEA. Trimming removed 2 bases from V and 1 base from J, with 14 bases in between. The CDR3 DNA reads as TGCAGCGTTGAATCGGGACAAACTTTTAACTATGGCTACACCTTC. Translated, it gives CSVESGQTFNYGYTF. The complete variable domain, with remaining parts taken from reference TRBV29-1 and TRBJ1-2, reads SAVISQKPSRDICQRGTSLTIQCQVDSQVTMMFWYRQQPGQSLTLIATANQGSEATYESGFVIDKFPISRPNLTFSTLTVSNMSPEDSSIYLCSVESGQTFNYGYTFGSGTRLTVV.

The rearrangement joins TRBV29-1 to TRBJ1-5; tentative D call: TRBD1 (6 bases). Trimming cost V 4 bases and J 3 bases, with 13 bases left between them. CDR1 is SQVTM, CDR2 ANQGSEA, per germline. This CDR3 contains 14 residues. The CDR3, as DNA: TGCAGCGTTGGACCGGGGGGACACAATCAGCCCCAGCATTTT. Residues: CSVGPGGHNQPQHF.

The chain has TRBV9 and TRBJ2-5, with 11 bases matching TRBD1. Trimming cost V 0 bases and J 0 bases; bases outside gene matches: 7. The CDR3 covers 18 residues. Germline V lookup: CDR1 SGDLS, CDR2 YYNGEE. The CDR3 here is CASSVGRTGGWNQETQYF. CDR3 nucleotides: TGTGCCAGCAGCGTAGGCCGGACAGGGGGCTGGAACCAAGAGACCCAGTACTTC.

The V and J genes are TRBV7-9 and TRBJ1-1; D possibly corresponds to TRBD1 (5 bases). V lost 5 bases to trimming and J lost 3 bases, with 16 bases between them. Germline loops: CDR1 SEHNR, CDR2 FQNEAQ (reference sequence). The CDR3 is 15 amino acids. The CDR3 reads CASSRFTQGYTEAFF. The CDR3 region has the DNA TGTGCCAGCAGCCGGTTCACTCAGGGTTACACTGAAGCTTTCTTT.

This clone has more than one count but fewer than ten. The chain links TRBV7-2 to TRBJ1-3; 7 nucleotides align to TRBD1. Germline-derived CDR1 and CDR2 are SGHTA and FQGNSA. Germline trimming cut 1 base from V and 0 bases from J; bases unmatched to any gene: 3. This CDR3 contains 16 residues. CDR3 nucleotide sequence: TGTGCCAGCAGCTTAGTCGGGACAGACTCTGGAAACACCATATATTTT. Translation: CASSLVGTDSGNTIYF.

The chain couples TRBV7-2 to TRBJ1-4; D gene unclear. Trimming pared 5 bases from V and 2 bases from J, leaving 12 bases between. Looked up from germline, CDR1 is SGHTA and CDR2 is FQGNSA. The CDR3 runs to 15 residues. CDR3 nucleotide sequence: TGTGCCAGCAGCAAACAGAGTATGACTAATGAAAAACTGTTTTTT. It encodes CASSKQSMTNEKLFF. Full variable domain (outside the CDR3, taken from reference TRBV7-2 and TRBJ1-4): GAGVSQSPSNKVTEKGKDVELRCDPISGHTALYWYRQSLGQGLEFLIYFQGNSAPDKSGLPSDRFSAERTGGSVSTLTIQRTQQEDSAVYLCASSKQSMTNEKLFFGSGTQLSVL.